The clone carrying this TCR beta chain was detected only a few times. Its antigen remains unidentified. CDR1 and CDR2 (germline): SGHRS, YFSETQ. With V trimmed by 0 bases and J by 5 bases, 8 bases remained unmatched. The CDR3 sequence is 16 residues long. Libraries were made from TCR beta cDNA, and they carried unique molecular identifiers. From the PCR reads, TCRdb called clonotypes with MiXCR, one entry per CDR3 protein. This sample has some 690,000 distinct CDR3 sequences; about 32% occur once, and the top ten carry roughly 0.53%. The record originates from a study of post-analysis software for immune sequencing data. Study details: Relapsing-remitting, secondary progressive and progressive-relapsing forms of multiple sclerosis all featured among disease courses. Study results and caveats: Normalized Chao1 diversity was significantly reduced in patients versus controls. Included in a set of four or five TRBV segments more frequent in patients than controls were TRBV5-6, TRBV5-1 and TRBV20-1.

This chain uses TRBV5-1 with TRBJ2-1; 7 bases align to TRBD1. The sequenced sample consisted of blood. The source of this sequence is a girl aged 10-17 years with multiple sclerosis. The CDR3 nucleotides read TGCGCCAGCAGCTTGGAGGGGGCTCGGCTACACAATGAGCAGTTCTTC. Its translation is CASSLEGARLHNEQFF. Full variable domain (remainder filled in from reference TRBV5-1 and TRBJ2-1): KAGVTQTPRYLIKTRGQQVTLSCSPISGHRSVSWYQQTPGQGLQFLFEYFSETQRNKGNFPGRFSGRQFSNSRSEMNVSTLELGDSALYLCASSLEGARLHNEQFFGPGTRLTVL.